This is a list of T cell receptor beta chains from one sample in a study of cytomegalovirus exposure and HLA in healthy donors. Here immunoSEQ multiplex PCR was the method, and the copy in TCRdb shows in-frame clones only, minus some. The data contain about 220,000 clones, 90% to 95% of them singletons. The sample was PBMCs. The receptors stem from a woman under 30 in good health and CMV-seronegative. Each CDR3 is given with its conserved first and last residue. D genes are given only for firm matches. Rows give clone size only sometimes, using once, few, many, or a class for an expanded clone.

clone size: NA; J gene: TRBJ2-2; D gene: NA; V gene: TRBV28; CDR3 length: 16; CDR3 protein: CASSSRWAGNAGELFF; CDR3 DNA: TGTGCCAGCAGTTCCCGATGGGCAGGGAACGCCGGGGAGCTGTTTTTT
clone size: NA; J gene: TRBJ1-3; D gene: NA; V gene: TRBV11-2; CDR3 length: 17; CDR3 protein: CASSLAPEVPSGNTIYF; CDR3 DNA: TGTGCCAGCAGCTTAGCCCCCGAGGTCCCCTCTGGAAACACCATATATTTT
clone size: NA; J gene: TRBJ1-5; D gene: NA; V gene: TRBV19; CDR3 length: 15; CDR3 protein: CASSIEGSSNQPQHF; CDR3 DNA: TGTGCCAGTAGTATAGAGGGCAGTTCAAATCAGCCCCAGCATTTT
clone size: NA; J gene: TRBJ2-6; D gene: NA; V gene: TRBV19; CDR3 length: 18; CDR3 protein: CASNFAAGLNSGANVLTF; CDR3 DNA: TGTGCCAGTAACTTCGCGGCCGGACTGAACTCTGGGGCCAACGTCCTGACTTTC
clone size: NA; J gene: TRBJ1-3; D gene: NA; V gene: TRBV7-6; CDR3 length: 16; CDR3 protein: CASSLRHRGSGNTIYF; CDR3 DNA: TGTGCCAGCAGCTTAAGACATCGGGGCTCTGGAAACACCATATATTTT
clone size: NA; J gene: TRBJ2-7; D gene: NA; V gene: TRBV4-2; CDR3 length: 15; CDR3 protein: CASSQDLGSSYEQYF; CDR3 DNA: TGTGCCAGCAGCCAAGATCTAGGATCAAGCTACGAGCAGTACTTC
clone size: few; J gene: TRBJ1-2; D gene: NA; V gene: TRBV28; CDR3 length: 12; CDR3 protein: CASRQILSGYTF; CDR3 DNA: TGTGCCAGCAGGCAAATACTCTCTGGCTACACCTTC
clone size: once; J gene: TRBJ2-7; D gene: TRBD1; V gene: TRBV5-4; CDR3 length: 15; CDR3 protein: CASSLEGTGVHEQYF; CDR3 DNA: TGTGCCAGCAGCTTGGAAGGGACAGGGGTTCACGAGCAGTACTTC
clone size: NA; J gene: TRBJ1-3; D gene: NA; V gene: TRBV7-9; CDR3 length: 13; CDR3 protein: CASRGLAGNTIYF; CDR3 DNA: TGTGCCAGCCGGGGTCTGGCAGGAAACACCATATATTTT
clone size: NA; J gene: TRBJ2-5; D gene: NA; V gene: TRBV14; CDR3 length: 16; CDR3 protein: CASSQVFSIWQETQYF; CDR3 DNA: TGTGCCAGCAGCCAAGTGTTTAGCATTTGGCAAGAGACCCAGTACTTC
clone size: NA; J gene: TRBJ2-1; D gene: NA; V gene: TRBV2; CDR3 length: 12; CDR3 protein: CASKAGSYEQFF; CDR3 DNA: TGTGCCAGCAAGGCCGGGAGCTATGAGCAGTTCTTC
clone size: NA; J gene: TRBJ2-2; D gene: NA; V gene: TRBV27; CDR3 length: 16; CDR3 protein: CASSLRDTSNTGELFF; CDR3 DNA: TGTGCCAGCAGTTTAAGGGACACCTCGAACACCGGGGAGCTGTTTTTT
clone size: NA; J gene: TRBJ1-5; D gene: TRBD1; V gene: TRBV30; CDR3 length: 14; CDR3 protein: CAWSLQGGNQPQHF; CDR3 DNA: TGTGCCTGGAGTCTGCAGGGGGGAAATCAGCCCCAGCATTTT
clone size: NA; J gene: TRBJ2-7; D gene: NA; V gene: TRBV30; CDR3 length: 12; CDR3 protein: CAWSSEGREQYF; CDR3 DNA: TGTGCCTGGAGTAGTGAGGGCCGCGAGCAGTACTTC
clone size: NA; J gene: TRBJ1-4; D gene: TRBD1; V gene: TRBV5-5; CDR3 length: 17; CDR3 protein: CASSLFLQGRTNEKLFF; CDR3 DNA: TGTGCCAGCAGCTTGTTCTTACAGGGGCGGACTAATGAAAAACTGTTTTTT
clone size: NA; J gene: TRBJ2-5; D gene: NA; V gene: TRBV5-4; CDR3 length: 16; CDR3 protein: CASSPYRRGADETQYF; CDR3 DNA: TGTGCCAGCAGCCCCTACCGCCGGGGGGCGGACGAGACCCAGTACTTC
clone size: NA; J gene: TRBJ1-3; D gene: TRBD1; V gene: TRBV30; CDR3 length: 17; CDR3 protein: CAWSSGTASESGNTIYF; CDR3 DNA: TGTGCCTGGAGTAGTGGGACAGCGAGCGAATCTGGAAACACCATATATTTT
clone size: NA; J gene: TRBJ1-5; D gene: TRBD1; V gene: TRBV2; CDR3 length: 17; CDR3 protein: CASSGSNTGEVGQPQHF; CDR3 DNA: TGTGCCAGCAGTGGGTCCAACACAGGGGAAGTCGGTCAGCCCCAGCATTTT
clone size: NA; J gene: TRBJ2-1; D gene: NA; V gene: TRBV29-1; CDR3 length: 12; CDR3 protein: CSVEGGRIEQFF; CDR3 DNA: TGCAGCGTTGAAGGGGGGCGGATCGAGCAGTTCTTC
clone size: NA; J gene: TRBJ2-6; D gene: NA; V gene: TRBV5-1; CDR3 length: 16; CDR3 protein: CASSPMTVSGANVLTF; CDR3 DNA: TGCGCCAGCAGCCCGATGACAGTCTCTGGGGCCAACGTCCTGACTTTC
clone size: NA; J gene: TRBJ1-6; D gene: TRBD1; V gene: TRBV10-2; CDR3 length: 15; CDR3 protein: CASSRDRANNSPLHF; CDR3 DNA: TGCGCCAGCAGCCGGGACAGGGCGAATAATTCACCCCTCCACTTT
clone size: once; J gene: TRBJ2-2; D gene: NA; V gene: TRBV7-3; CDR3 length: 15; CDR3 protein: CASSWQGMGTGELFF; CDR3 DNA: TGTGCCAGCAGCTGGCAGGGAATGGGGACCGGGGAGCTGTTTTTT
clone size: NA; J gene: TRBJ1-5; D gene: TRBD1; V gene: TRBV28; CDR3 length: 14; CDR3 protein: CASKQGQFYQPQHF; CDR3 DNA: TGTGCCAGCAAACAGGGACAGTTTTATCAGCCCCAGCATTTT
clone size: many; J gene: TRBJ1-5; D gene: TRBD1; V gene: TRBV2; CDR3 length: 17; CDR3 protein: CASSDPGQGNSNQPQHF; CDR3 DNA: TGTGCCAGCAGTGACCCCGGACAGGGGAATAGCAATCAGCCCCAGCATTTT
clone size: NA; J gene: TRBJ2-3; D gene: NA; V gene: TRBV29-1; CDR3 length: 13; CDR3 protein: CSAFGQGTDTQYF; CDR3 DNA: TGCAGCGCCTTTGGTCAGGGAACAGATACGCAGTATTTT
clone size: NA; J gene: TRBJ2-1; D gene: TRBD2; V gene: TRBV5-1; CDR3 length: 16; CDR3 protein: CASSQIAGGSYNEQFF; CDR3 DNA: TGCGCCAGCAGCCAGATAGCGGGAGGCTCCTACAATGAGCAGTTCTTC
clone size: NA; J gene: TRBJ1-4; D gene: TRBD1; V gene: TRBV30; CDR3 length: 18; CDR3 protein: CAWSVSRTGAVTNEKLFF; CDR3 DNA: TGTGCCTGGAGTGTATCTAGGACAGGGGCTGTGACTAATGAAAAACTGTTTTTT
clone size: NA; J gene: TRBJ2-7; D gene: NA; V gene: TRBV7-2; CDR3 length: 14; CDR3 protein: CASSLAHRFYEQYF; CDR3 DNA: TGTGCCAGCAGCTTAGCTCACAGGTTCTACGAGCAGTACTTC
clone size: once; J gene: TRBJ2-5; D gene: NA; V gene: TRBV20-1; CDR3 length: 11; CDR3 protein: CSARDLETQYF; CDR3 DNA: TGCAGTGCTAGAGATCTGGAGACCCAGTACTTC
clone size: NA; J gene: TRBJ2-5; D gene: TRBD2; V gene: TRBV6-5; CDR3 length: 15; CDR3 protein: CASSRGVAGRETQYF; CDR3 DNA: TGTGCCAGCAGCCGGGGGGTAGCGGGAAGGGAGACCCAGTACTTC
clone size: few; J gene: TRBJ2-7; D gene: TRBD2; V gene: TRBV7-2; CDR3 length: 14; CDR3 protein: CASSFPGLAREQYF; CDR3 DNA: TGTGCCAGCAGCTTTCCGGGACTAGCGCGGGAGCAGTACTTC
clone size: NA; J gene: TRBJ1-2; D gene: NA; V gene: TRBV7-8; CDR3 length: 15; CDR3 protein: CASSLATGHIYGYTF; CDR3 DNA: TGTGCCAGCAGCTTAGCCACAGGGCATATTTATGGCTACACCTTC
clone size: NA; J gene: TRBJ2-5; D gene: NA; V gene: TRBV15; CDR3 length: 17; CDR3 protein: CATSRPTADQYQETQYF; CDR3 DNA: TGTGCCACCAGCCGCCCAACAGCGGACCAGTACCAAGAGACCCAGTACTTC
clone size: NA; J gene: TRBJ1-4; D gene: NA; V gene: TRBV30; CDR3 length: 13; CDR3 protein: CAWSRRGGEKLFF; CDR3 DNA: TGTGCCTGGAGTCGGAGGGGTGGAGAAAAACTGTTTTTT
clone size: NA; J gene: TRBJ2-3; D gene: NA; V gene: TRBV4-1; CDR3 length: 16; CDR3 protein: CASSQDSDGTTDTQYF; CDR3 DNA: TGCGCCAGCAGCCAAGATAGTGACGGGACTACAGATACGCAGTATTTT
clone size: NA; J gene: TRBJ2-5; D gene: NA; V gene: TRBV5-1; CDR3 length: 14; CDR3 protein: CASSVTGGQETQYF; CDR3 DNA: TGCGCCAGCAGCGTGACTGGGGGGCAAGAGACCCAGTACTTC
clone size: once; J gene: TRBJ2-1; D gene: TRBD2; V gene: TRBV18; CDR3 length: 14; CDR3 protein: CASSPSGTINEQFF; CDR3 DNA: TGTGCCAGCTCACCCAGTGGGACTATCAATGAGCAGTTCTTC
clone size: NA; J gene: TRBJ1-3; D gene: NA; V gene: TRBV6-5; CDR3 length: 11; CDR3 protein: CASSLGNTIYF; CDR3 DNA: TGTGCCAGCAGCCTCGGAAACACCATATATTTT
clone size: few; J gene: TRBJ2-2; D gene: TRBD2; V gene: TRBV27; CDR3 length: 14; CDR3 protein: CASASSGINGELFF; CDR3 DNA: TGTGCCAGCGCCTCTAGCGGGATCAACGGGGAGCTGTTTTTT
clone size: NA; J gene: TRBJ2-7; D gene: TRBD2; V gene: TRBV28; CDR3 length: 20; CDR3 protein: CASSSIVGSGKFSTKVEQYF; CDR3 DNA: TGTGCCAGCAGTTCCATAGTCGGTAGCGGGAAGTTCAGTACAAAAGTGGAGCAGTACTTC
clone size: few; J gene: TRBJ2-5; D gene: TRBD1; V gene: TRBV5-1; CDR3 length: 16; CDR3 protein: CASSLGAGGVTETQYF; CDR3 DNA: TGCGCCAGCAGCTTGGGGGCAGGGGGCGTTACGGAGACCCAGTACTTC
clone size: NA; J gene: TRBJ2-2; D gene: TRBD2; V gene: TRBV5-1; CDR3 length: 18; CDR3 protein: CASSLIASGRAVTGELFF; CDR3 DNA: TGCGCCAGCAGCTTGATCGCTAGCGGGAGGGCTGTCACCGGGGAGCTGTTTTTT
clone size: NA; J gene: TRBJ2-7; D gene: TRBD1; V gene: TRBV28; CDR3 length: 13; CDR3 protein: CASKTGGSYEQYF; CDR3 DNA: TGTGCCAGCAAGACAGGGGGTTCCTACGAGCAGTACTTC
clone size: NA; J gene: TRBJ2-7; D gene: NA; V gene: TRBV7-7; CDR3 length: 13; CDR3 protein: CREVRGLKNEQYF; CDR3 DNA: TGTAGGGAGGTCCGGGGCCTAAAGAACGAGCAGTACTTC
clone size: NA; J gene: TRBJ2-7; D gene: NA; V gene: TRBV14; CDR3 length: 15; CDR3 protein: CASSQDPVKIYEQYF; CDR3 DNA: TGTGCCAGCAGCCAAGATCCTGTTAAAATCTACGAGCAGTACTTC
clone size: NA; J gene: TRBJ2-7; D gene: TRBD2; V gene: TRBV28; CDR3 length: 15; CDR3 protein: CASSFNLAGIYEQYF; CDR3 DNA: TGTGCCAGCAGTTTTAATCTAGCGGGAATCTACGAGCAGTACTTC
clone size: NA; J gene: TRBJ2-7; D gene: NA; V gene: TRBV2; CDR3 length: 19; CDR3 protein: CANSGTYRVEDQNSYEQYF; CDR3 DNA: TGTGCCAACAGTGGGACGTACAGGGTAGAAGACCAAAACTCCTACGAGCAGTACTTC
clone size: NA; J gene: TRBJ2-3; D gene: TRBD1; V gene: TRBV18; CDR3 length: 18; CDR3 protein: CASSPLGTGTGGKDTQYF; CDR3 DNA: TGTGCCAGCTCGCCATTGGGGACCGGGACAGGGGGTAAAGATACGCAGTATTTT